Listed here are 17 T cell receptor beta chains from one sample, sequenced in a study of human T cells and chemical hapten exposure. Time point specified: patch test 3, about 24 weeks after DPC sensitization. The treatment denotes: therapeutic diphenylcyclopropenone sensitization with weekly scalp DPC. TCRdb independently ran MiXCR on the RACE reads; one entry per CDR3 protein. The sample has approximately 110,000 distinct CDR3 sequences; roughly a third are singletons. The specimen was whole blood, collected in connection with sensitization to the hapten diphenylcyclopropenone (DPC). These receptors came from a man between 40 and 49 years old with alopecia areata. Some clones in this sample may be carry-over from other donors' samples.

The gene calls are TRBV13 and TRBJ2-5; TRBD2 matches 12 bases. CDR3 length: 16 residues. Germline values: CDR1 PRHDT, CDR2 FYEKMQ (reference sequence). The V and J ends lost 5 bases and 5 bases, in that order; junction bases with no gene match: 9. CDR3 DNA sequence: TGTGCCAGCAGCCAAACACTAGCGGGAGGAGGGGAGACCCAGTACTTC. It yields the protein CASSQTLAGGGETQYF.

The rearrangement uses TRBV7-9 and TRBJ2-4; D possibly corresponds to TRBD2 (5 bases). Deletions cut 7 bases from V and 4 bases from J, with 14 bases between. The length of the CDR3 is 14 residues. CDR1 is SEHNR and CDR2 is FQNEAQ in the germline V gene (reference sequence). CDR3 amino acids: CASTTTEVKNIQYF. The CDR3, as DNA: TGTGCCAGCACCACGACGGAGGTTAAAAACATTCAGTACTTC. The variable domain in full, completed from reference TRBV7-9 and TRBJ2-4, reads DTGVSQNPRHKITKRGQNVTFRCDPISEHNRLYWYRQTLGQGPEFLTYFQNEAQLEKSRLLSDRFSAERPKGSFSTLEIQRTEQGDSAMYLCASTTTEVKNIQYFGAGTRLSVL.

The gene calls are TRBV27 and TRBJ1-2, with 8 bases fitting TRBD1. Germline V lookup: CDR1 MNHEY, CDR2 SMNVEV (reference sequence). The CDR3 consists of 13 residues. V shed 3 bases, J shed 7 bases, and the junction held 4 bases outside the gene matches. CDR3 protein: CASSLQGAVGYTF. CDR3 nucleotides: TGTGCCAGCAGTTTGCAGGGGGCTGTTGGCTACACCTTC.

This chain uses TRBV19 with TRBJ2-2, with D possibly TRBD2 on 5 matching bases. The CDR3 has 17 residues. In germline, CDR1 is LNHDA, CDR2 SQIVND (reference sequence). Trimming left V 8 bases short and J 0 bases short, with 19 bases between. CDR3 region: CASAIGWRRTNTGELFF. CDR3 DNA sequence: TGTGCCAGTGCTATAGGATGGAGGAGAACGAACACCGGGGAGCTGTTTTTT.

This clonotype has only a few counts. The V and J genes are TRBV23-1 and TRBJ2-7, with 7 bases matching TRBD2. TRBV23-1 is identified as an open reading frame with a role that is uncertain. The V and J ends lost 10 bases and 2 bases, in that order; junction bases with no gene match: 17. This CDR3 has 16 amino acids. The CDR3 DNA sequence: TGCGCCACCCTAAGGGGTAGCGGGCTACTCACCTACGAGCAGTACGTC. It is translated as CATLRGSGLLTYEQYV.

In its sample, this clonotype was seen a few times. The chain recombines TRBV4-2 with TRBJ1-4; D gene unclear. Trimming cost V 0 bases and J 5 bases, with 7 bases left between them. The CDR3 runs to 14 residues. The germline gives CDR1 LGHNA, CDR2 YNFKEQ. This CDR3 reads CASSQDAGNEKLFF. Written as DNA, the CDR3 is TGTGCCAGCAGCCAAGATGCGGGGAATGAAAAACTGTTTTTT.

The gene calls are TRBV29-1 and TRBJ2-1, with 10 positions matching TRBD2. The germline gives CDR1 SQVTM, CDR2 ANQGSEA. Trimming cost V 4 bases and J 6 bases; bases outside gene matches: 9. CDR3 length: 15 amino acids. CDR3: CSVGSGLAELNEQFF. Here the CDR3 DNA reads TGCAGCGTTGGCTCCGGACTAGCGGAGCTCAATGAGCAGTTCTTC.

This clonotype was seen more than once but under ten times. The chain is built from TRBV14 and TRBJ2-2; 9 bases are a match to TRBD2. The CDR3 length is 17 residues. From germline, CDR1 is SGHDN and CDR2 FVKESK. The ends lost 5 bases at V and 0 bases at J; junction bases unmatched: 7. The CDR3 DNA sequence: TGTGCCAGCAGCGAGTTTAGCGGGAGACCGAACACCGGGGAGCTGTTTTTT. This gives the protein CASSEFSGRPNTGELFF.

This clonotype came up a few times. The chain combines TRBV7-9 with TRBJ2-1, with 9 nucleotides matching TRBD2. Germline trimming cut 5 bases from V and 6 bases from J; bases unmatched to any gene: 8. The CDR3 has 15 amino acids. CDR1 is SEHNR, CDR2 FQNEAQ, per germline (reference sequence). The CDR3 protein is CASSPSASGINEQFF. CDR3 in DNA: TGTGCCAGCAGCCCTAGCGCTAGCGGGATCAATGAGCAGTTCTTC.

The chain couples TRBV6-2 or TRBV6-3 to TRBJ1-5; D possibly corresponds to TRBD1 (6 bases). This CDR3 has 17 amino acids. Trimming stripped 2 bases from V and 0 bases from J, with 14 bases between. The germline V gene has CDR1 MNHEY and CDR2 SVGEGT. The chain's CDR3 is CASSYADSSYSNQPQHF. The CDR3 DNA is TGTGCCAGCAGTTACGCGGACAGCAGCTATAGCAATCAGCCCCAGCATTTT.

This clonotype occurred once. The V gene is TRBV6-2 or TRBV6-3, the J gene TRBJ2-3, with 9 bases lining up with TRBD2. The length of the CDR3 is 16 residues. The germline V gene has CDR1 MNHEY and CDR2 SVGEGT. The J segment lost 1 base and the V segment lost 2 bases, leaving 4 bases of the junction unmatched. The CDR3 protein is CASSYLGGRGTDTQYF. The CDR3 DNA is TGTGCCAGCAGTTACCTCGGCGGGAGGGGCACAGATACGCAGTATTTT.

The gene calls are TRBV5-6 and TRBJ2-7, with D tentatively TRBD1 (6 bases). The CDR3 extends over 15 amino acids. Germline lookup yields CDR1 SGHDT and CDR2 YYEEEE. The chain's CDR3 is CAGSLPPWTAYEQYV. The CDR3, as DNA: TGTGCCGGCAGCTTGCCCCCGTGGACAGCATACGAGCAGTACGTC.

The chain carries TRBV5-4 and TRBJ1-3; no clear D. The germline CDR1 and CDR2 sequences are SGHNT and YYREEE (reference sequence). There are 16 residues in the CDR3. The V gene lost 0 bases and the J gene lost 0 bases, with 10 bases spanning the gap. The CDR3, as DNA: TGTGCCAGCAGCTTGGGACCAAGCTTCTCTGGAAACACCATATATTTT. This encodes CASSLGPSFSGNTIYF. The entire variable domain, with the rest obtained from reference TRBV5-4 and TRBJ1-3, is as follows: ETGVTQSPTHLIKTRGQQVTLRCSSQSGHNTVSWYQQALGQGPQFIFQYYREEENGRGNFPPRFSGLQFPNYSSELNVNALELDDSALYLCASSLGPSFSGNTIYFGEGSWLTVV.

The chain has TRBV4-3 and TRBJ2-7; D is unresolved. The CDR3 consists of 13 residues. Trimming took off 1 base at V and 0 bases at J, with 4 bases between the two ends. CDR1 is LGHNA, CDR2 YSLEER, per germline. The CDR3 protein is CASSQGFSYEQYF. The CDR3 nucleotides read TGCGCCAGCAGCCAAGGGTTCTCCTACGAGCAGTACTTC.

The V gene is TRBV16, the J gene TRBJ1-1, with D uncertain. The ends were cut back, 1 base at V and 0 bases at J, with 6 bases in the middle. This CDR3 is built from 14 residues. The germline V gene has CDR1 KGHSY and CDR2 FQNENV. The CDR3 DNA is TGTGCCAGCAGCCAATTGGGATTGAACACTGAAGCTTTCTTT. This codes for CASSQLGLNTEAFF.

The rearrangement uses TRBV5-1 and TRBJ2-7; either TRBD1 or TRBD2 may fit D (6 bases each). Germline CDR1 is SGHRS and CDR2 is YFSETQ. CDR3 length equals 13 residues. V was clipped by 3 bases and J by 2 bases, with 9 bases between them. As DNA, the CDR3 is TGCGCCAGCAGCTCGGGGGCCGCCTACGAGCAGTACTTC. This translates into CASSSGAAYEQYF. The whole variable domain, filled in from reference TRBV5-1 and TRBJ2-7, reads KAGVTQTPRYLIKTRGQQVTLSCSPISGHRSVSWYQQTPGQGLQFLFEYFSETQRNKGNFPGRFSGRQFSNSRSEMNVSTLELGDSALYLCASSSGAAYEQYFGPGTRLTVT.

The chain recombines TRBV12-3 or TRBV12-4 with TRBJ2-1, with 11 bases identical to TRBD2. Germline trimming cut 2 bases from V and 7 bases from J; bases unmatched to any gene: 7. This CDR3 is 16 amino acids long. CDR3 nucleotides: TGTGCCAGCAGTTTATGGGCTAGCGGGAGGAGGAATGAGCAGTTCTTC. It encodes CASSLWASGRRNEQFF.